The clone carrying this T cell receptor (beta chain) was observed once. This specimen comes from a study of shared clonotypes between healthy human individuals. The V gene's germline CDR1 is MDHEN and CDR2 SYDVKM. This CDR3 is 14 amino acids long. Deletions cut 6 bases from V and 4 bases from J, with 15 bases between. The method was immunoSEQ multiplex PCR; TCRdb's version includes in-frame clones alone and lacks a portion of them. The data contain about 2.3 million clones, roughly 90% of them seen just once; the ten biggest clones take up 0.37%. The chain carries TRBV28 and TRBJ1-2, with a weak D call TRBD1 (6 bases). The material sequenced was naive CD4+ T cells from PBMCs. Stated subset: CD45RA+ positively selected. The TCR comes from a man aged 18 to 29 in good health. Some clones in this sample may be carry-over from other donors' samples. DNA of the CDR3: TGTGCCAGCAGCGCCACAGGGAATCTCTATGGCTACACCTTC. Its translation is CASSATGNLYGYTF.